What follows describes a single T cell receptor (beta chain). 13 Jbeta primers and 60 Vbeta primers were used for the PCR. Method: immunoSEQ multiplex PCR; TCRdb's copy keeps in-frame clones and lacks some. Of 150,000 to 200,000 clones in the sample, about 78% are singletons; the top ten hold less than 15%. The sample belongs to a study of cytomegalovirus exposure and HLA in healthy donors. The CDR3 is 15 residues long. The V gene's germline CDR1 is SNHLY and CDR2 FYNNEI. Trimming at V came to 6 bases and at J to 1 base, leaving 2 bases not matched to a gene. The sequence was collected from a woman in her forties or fifties in good health and CMV-seropositive. The gene calls are TRBV2 and TRBJ2-2; TRBD2 aligns across 10 bases. What was sequenced was PBMCs. The CDR3 is CASRKRGGNTGELFF. As DNA, the CDR3 is TGTGCCAGCAGGAAGCGGGGGGGGAACACCGGGGAGCTGTTTTTT.